This passage covers 11 T cell receptor beta chains from one sample sequenced in a study of CD8 T cells in ankylosing spondylitis. Study-wide results and limits: Blood from ankylosing spondylitis patients appeared to carry a characteristic roughly eight-variant TCR beta motif.

For these TCRs, the target antigens are not known. TCRdb re-called the 5' RACE reads with MiXCR, one entry per CDR3 protein. Counted here are about 330,000 distinct CDR3 sequences, roughly 8% occurring once; the ten biggest clones make up more than 14%. The sequencing sample was made of blood, either unsorted or a sorted T cell fraction (not recorded which). All receptors derive from a male donor with ankylosing spondylitis.

This clonotype was detected only a few times. The chain uses TRBV27 and TRBJ1-1; D unclear. The ends were cut back, 4 bases at V and 9 bases at J, with 15 bases in the middle. This CDR3 spans 13 amino acids. The germline V gene has CDR1 MNHEY and CDR2 SMNVEV (reference sequence). DNA for the CDR3: TGTGCCAGCAGTTCTCGAGGCGAGAGGAAAGCTTTCTTT. Protein: CASSSRGERKAFF.

This clonotype has a handful of counts. The chain employs TRBV4-1 and TRBJ2-7; TRBD2 matches at 8 bases. Germline loops: CDR1 MGHRA, CDR2 YSYEKL. After removal of 4 bases from V and 7 bases from J, the junction contained 12 bases not matched to a gene. CDR3 length: 15 amino acids. The CDR3 DNA reads as TGCGCCAGCAGCCGAAACCAAGCGGGAGTAGAAGAGCAGTACTTC. Translating gives CASSRNQAGVEEQYF.

This clonotype has just a few counts. One junction end does not reproduce the germline sequence, and a read error may be involved. The chain links TRBV7-7 to TRBJ2-2; TRBD1 matches at 7 bases. Germline CDR1 is SSHAT and CDR2 is FNYEAQ (reference sequence). This CDR3 has 14 residues. The CDR3 coding sequence is TGTGCTAGCAGCGACAGGGTAAACACCGGGGAGCTGTTTTTT. Translated, it gives CASSDRVNTGELFF. Full variable domain (remainder filled in from reference TRBV7-7 and TRBJ2-2): GAGVSQSPRYKVTKRGQDVTLRCDPISSHATLYWYQQALGQGPEFLTYFNYEAQPDKSGLPSDRFSAERPEGSISTLTIQRTEQRDSAMYRCASSDRVNTGELFFGEGSRLTVL.

This clonotype has just a few counts. The chain uses TRBV15 and TRBJ1-5, with D possibly being TRBD1 (6 bases). V shed 0 bases and J shed 5 bases, with 14 bases lying between them. The CDR3 totals 16 residues. Germline V gene sequence: CDR1 LNHNV, CDR2 YYDKDF (reference sequence). In DNA, the CDR3 is TGTGCCACCAGCAGAGATCAGCCGGACAGATATCAGCCCCAGCATTTT. It specifies CATSRDQPDRYQPQHF.

This clonotype has just a few counts. The V call is TRBV12-3 or TRBV12-4, the J call TRBJ2-1; D may be TRBD2 (7 bases). CDR3 size: 14 residues. V shed 8 bases and J shed 3 bases, with 14 bases lying between them. CDR3 loop: CASLGGGGYNEQFF. The CDR3 DNA reads as TGTGCCAGCCTCGGGGGAGGGGGCTACAATGAGCAGTTCTTC.

The CDR3 loop is CASSLRGAGGGEQYF. CDR3 nucleotides: TGCGCCAGCAGCTTGAGAGGTGCGGGAGGTGGTGAGCAGTACTTC. The chain couples TRBV5-1 to TRBJ2-7; 8 bases line up with TRBD2. The J segment lost 7 bases and the V segment lost 1 base, leaving 10 bases of the junction unmatched. Per germline, CDR1 SGHRS and CDR2 YFSETQ. This CDR3 has 15 residues.

The chain is built from TRBV18 and TRBJ1-6; D ambiguous. Germline values: CDR1 KGHSH, CDR2 LQKENI. The ends were cut back, 2 bases at V and 0 bases at J, with 5 bases in the middle. The CDR3 contains 15 residues. CDR3: CASSPVGSYNSPLHF. CDR3 sequence (DNA): TGTGCCAGCTCACCAGTCGGCTCCTATAATTCACCCCTCCACTTT.

J is TRBJ2-3 and V is TRBV5-1; D call uncertain. V lost 0 bases and J lost 3, with 14 bases in between. The CDR3 spans 16 residues. Germline V gene lookup returns CDR1 SGHRS and CDR2 YFSETQ. The CDR3 protein is CASSLEGAGSTDTQYF. The CDR3 DNA follows: TGCGCCAGCAGCTTGGAGGGTGCCGGGTCGACAGATACGCAGTATTTT. The full variable domain, rest sourced from reference TRBV5-1 and TRBJ2-3, is KAGVTQTPRYLIKTRGQQVTLSCSPISGHRSVSWYQQTPGQGLQFLFEYFSETQRNKGNFPGRFSGRQFSNSRSEMNVSTLELGDSALYLCASSLEGAGSTDTQYFGPGTRLTVL.

The rearrangement links TRBV3-1 to TRBJ2-7; possibly TRBD2 for D (5 bases). Germline CDR1 is LGHDT and CDR2 is YNNKEL (reference sequence). Trimming removed 4 bases from V and 0 bases from J, with 13 bases in between. The CDR3 is 15 amino acids. The CDR3 sequence: CASSLPDSSSYEQYF. In DNA, the CDR3 is TGTGCCAGCAGCCTACCGGACTCCAGCTCCTACGAGCAGTACTTC.

The chain combines TRBV29-1 with TRBJ2-7; 10 nucleotides line up with TRBD1. Germline V CDR1 and CDR2: SQVTM, ANQGSEA. V shed 1 base, J shed 8 bases, and the junction held 8 bases outside the gene matches. The CDR3 sequence is 14 residues long. CDR3 nucleotide sequence: TGCAGCGTTGAAGGTCAGGGGACAGGGGAGCAGCAGTACTTC. As protein: CSVEGQGTGEQQYF.

The gene calls are TRBV30 and TRBJ1-1; unclear D gene. In germline, CDR1 is GTSNPN, CDR2 SVGIG (reference sequence). V dropped 2 bases and J dropped 2 bases, with 6 bases sitting between them. CDR3 length: 12 residues. CDR3 residues: CAWSSQNTEAFF. The CDR3 DNA sequence: TGTGCCTGGAGTTCCCAAAACACTGAAGCTTTCTTT.